This T cell receptor beta chain originates from a study of T cell changes during pregnancy in multiple sclerosis. Profiled with immunoSEQ multiplex PCR; TCRdb holds only in-frame clones, not every one. The sample contains about 36,000 clones, 85% to 95% of which appear only once. Source: CD4+ T cells from peripheral blood mononuclear cells, taken in the first trimester of pregnancy. This clonotype originated in a female donor with multiple sclerosis, enrolled in a pregnancy study.

CDR3 coding DNA: TGTGCCAGCAACGGTTTGTTCGAAGATAGCGGGCCCATCTCCTACGAGCAGTACTTC. It yields the protein CASNGLFEDSGPISYEQYF. This chain uses TRBV2 with TRBJ2-7, with 7 positions matching TRBD2. The J segment lost 0 bases and the V segment lost 7 bases, leaving 21 bases of the junction unmatched. CDR1 and CDR2 (germline): SNHLY, FYNNEI. This CDR3 is built from 19 residues.